The entry that follows covers one T cell receptor (beta chain) sequence. This record comes from a study of blood T cell repertoires in COVID-19. Clones were read by immunoSEQ multiplex PCR, and TCRdb kept only the in-frame ones, dropping some. In the table there are 250,000 to 300,000 clones, about 86% of which are singletons. This CDR3 spans 13 amino acids. With 4 bases removed from V and 2 bases from J, the gap between germline ends came to 5 bases. Germline V gives CDR1 MNHEY, CDR2 SVGEGT. The sequence derives from a woman in her 70s with COVID-19, enrolled during active disease. This rearrangement joins TRBV6-2 or TRBV6-3 to TRBJ2-2, with unresolved D. Material for sequencing was peripheral blood. CDR3 sequence reads: CASSLGNTGELFF. The DNA for the CDR3 is TGTGCCAGCAGTTTGGGCAACACCGGGGAGCTGTTTTTT.